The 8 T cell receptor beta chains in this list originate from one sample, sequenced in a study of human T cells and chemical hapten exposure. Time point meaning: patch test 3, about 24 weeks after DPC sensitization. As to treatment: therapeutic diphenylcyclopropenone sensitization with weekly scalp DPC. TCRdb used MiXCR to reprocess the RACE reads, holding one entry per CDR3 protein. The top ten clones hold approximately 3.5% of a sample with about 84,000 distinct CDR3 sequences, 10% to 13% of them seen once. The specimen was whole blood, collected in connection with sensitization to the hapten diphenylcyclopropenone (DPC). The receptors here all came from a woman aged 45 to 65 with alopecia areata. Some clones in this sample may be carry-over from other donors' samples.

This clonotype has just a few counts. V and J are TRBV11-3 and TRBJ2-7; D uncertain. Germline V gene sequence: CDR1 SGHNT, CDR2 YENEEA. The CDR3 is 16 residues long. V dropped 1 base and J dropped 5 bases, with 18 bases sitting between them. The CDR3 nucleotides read TGTGCCAGCAGCTTAGTTCCGGGCTCCCCGTCTGACGAGCAGTACTTC. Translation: CASSLVPGSPSDEQYF. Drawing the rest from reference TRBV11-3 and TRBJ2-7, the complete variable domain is EAGVVQSPRYKIIEKKQPVAFWCNPISGHNTLYWYLQNLGQGPELLIRYENEEAVDDSQLPKDRFSAERLKGVDSTLKIQPAELGDSAVYLCASSLVPGSPSDEQYFGPGTRLTVT.

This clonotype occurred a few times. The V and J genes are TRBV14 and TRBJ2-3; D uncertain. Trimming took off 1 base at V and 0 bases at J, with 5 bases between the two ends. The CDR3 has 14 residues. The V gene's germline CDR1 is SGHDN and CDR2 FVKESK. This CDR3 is CASSQVGSTDTQYF. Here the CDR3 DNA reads TGTGCCAGCAGCCAAGTGGGTAGCACAGATACGCAGTATTTT.

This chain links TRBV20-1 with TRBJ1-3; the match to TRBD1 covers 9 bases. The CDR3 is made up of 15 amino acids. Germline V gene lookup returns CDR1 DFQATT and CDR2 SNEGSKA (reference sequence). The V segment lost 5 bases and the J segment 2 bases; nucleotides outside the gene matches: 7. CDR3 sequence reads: CSAGTTGGTGNTIYF. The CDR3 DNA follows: TGCAGTGCTGGAACGACAGGGGGAACTGGAAACACCATATATTTT.

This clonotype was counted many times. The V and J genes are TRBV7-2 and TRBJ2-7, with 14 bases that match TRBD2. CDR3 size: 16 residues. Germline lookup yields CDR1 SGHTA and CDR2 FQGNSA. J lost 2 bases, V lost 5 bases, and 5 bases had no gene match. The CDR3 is CASSPRLAGGPYEQYF. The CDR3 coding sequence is TGTGCCAGCAGCCCCCGACTAGCGGGAGGGCCCTACGAGCAGTACTTC.

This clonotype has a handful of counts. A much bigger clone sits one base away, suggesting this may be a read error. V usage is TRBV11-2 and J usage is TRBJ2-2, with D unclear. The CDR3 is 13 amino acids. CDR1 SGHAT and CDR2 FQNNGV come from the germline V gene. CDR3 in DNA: TGTGCCAGCAGTTTAGAGAACACCGGGGAGCTGTTTTTT. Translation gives CASSLENTGELFF.

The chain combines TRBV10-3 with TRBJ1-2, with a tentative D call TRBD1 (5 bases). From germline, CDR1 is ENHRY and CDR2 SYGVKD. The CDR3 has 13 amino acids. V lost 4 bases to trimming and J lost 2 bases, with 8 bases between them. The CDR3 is CAISGDRNYGYTF. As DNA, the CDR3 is TGTGCCATCAGTGGAGACAGAAACTATGGCTACACCTTC.

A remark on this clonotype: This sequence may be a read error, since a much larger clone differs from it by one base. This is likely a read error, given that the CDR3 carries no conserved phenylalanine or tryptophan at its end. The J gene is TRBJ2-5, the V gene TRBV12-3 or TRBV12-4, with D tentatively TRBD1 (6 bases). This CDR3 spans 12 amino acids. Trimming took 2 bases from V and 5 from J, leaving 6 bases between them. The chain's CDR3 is CASSLRGETQYY. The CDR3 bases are TGTGCCAGCAGTTTAAGGGGGGAGACCCAGTACTAC.

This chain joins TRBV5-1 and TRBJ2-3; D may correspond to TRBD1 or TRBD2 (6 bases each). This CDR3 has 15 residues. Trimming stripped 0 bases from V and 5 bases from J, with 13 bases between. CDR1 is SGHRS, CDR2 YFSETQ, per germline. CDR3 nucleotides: TGCGCCAGCAGCTTGGATGGGGGGCCCGAAGATACGCAGTATTTT. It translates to CASSLDGGPEDTQYF.